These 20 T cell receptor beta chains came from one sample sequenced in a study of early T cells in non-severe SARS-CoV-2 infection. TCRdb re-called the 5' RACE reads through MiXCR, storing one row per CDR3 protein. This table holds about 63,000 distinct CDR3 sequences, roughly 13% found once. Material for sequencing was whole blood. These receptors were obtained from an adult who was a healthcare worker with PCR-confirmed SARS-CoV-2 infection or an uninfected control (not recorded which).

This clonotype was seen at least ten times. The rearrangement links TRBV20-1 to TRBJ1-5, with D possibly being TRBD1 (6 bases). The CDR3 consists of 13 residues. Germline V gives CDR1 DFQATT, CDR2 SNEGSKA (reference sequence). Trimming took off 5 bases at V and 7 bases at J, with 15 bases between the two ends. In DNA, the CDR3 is TGCAGTGCTCGAGGGGGGACCTGGCAGCCCCAGCATTTT. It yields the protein CSARGGTWQPQHF.

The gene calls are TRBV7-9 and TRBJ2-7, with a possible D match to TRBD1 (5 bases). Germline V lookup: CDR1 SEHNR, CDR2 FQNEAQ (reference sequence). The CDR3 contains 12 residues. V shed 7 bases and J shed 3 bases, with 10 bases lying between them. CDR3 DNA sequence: TGTGCCAGCACCAAAGACAGCTACGAGCAGTACTTC. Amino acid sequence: CASTKDSYEQYF.

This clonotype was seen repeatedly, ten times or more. The CDR3 reads CASSLGGAKAGNTIYF. The DNA for the CDR3 is TGTGCCAGCAGCTTGGGAGGGGCGAAGGCTGGAAACACCATATATTTT. The V and J genes are TRBV5-4 and TRBJ1-3, with D perhaps matching TRBD1 (5 bases). CDR3 length: 16 amino acids. CDR1 SGHNT and CDR2 YYREEE come from the germline V gene (reference sequence). V dropped 0 bases and J dropped 2 bases, with 12 bases sitting between them.

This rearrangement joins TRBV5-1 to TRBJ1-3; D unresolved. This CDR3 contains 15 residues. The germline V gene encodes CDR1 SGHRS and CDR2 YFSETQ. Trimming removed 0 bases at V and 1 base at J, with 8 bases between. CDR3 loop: CASSLAAQSGNTIYF. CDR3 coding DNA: TGCGCCAGCAGCTTGGCCGCACAGTCTGGAAACACCATATATTTT.

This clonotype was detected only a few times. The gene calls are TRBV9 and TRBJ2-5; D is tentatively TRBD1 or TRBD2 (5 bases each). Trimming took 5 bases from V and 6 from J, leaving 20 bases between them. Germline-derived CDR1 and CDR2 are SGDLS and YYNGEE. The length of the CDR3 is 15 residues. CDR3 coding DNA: TGTGCCAGCAGTGAGGGGCCTGACTTGAGGCAGACCCAGTACTTC. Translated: CASSEGPDLRQTQYF.

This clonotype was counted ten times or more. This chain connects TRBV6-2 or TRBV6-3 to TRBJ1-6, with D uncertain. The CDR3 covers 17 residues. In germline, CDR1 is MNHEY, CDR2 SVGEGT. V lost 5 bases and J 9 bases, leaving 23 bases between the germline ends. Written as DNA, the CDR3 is TGTGCCAGCAGTCGCCTACTAAATCGGGAGGGAGGTTCACCCCTCCACTTT. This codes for CASSRLLNREGGSPLHF.

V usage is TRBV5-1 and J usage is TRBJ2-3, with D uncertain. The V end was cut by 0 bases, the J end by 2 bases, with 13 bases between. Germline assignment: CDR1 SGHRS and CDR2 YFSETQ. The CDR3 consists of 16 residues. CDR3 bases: TGCGCCAGCAGCTTGGCTGGGGTAACGACCACAGATACGCAGTATTTT. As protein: CASSLAGVTTTDTQYF.

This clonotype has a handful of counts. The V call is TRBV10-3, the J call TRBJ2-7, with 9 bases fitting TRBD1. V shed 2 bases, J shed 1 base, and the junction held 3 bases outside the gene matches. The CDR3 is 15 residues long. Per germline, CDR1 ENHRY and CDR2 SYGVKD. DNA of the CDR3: TGTGCCATCAGTGAGATACAGGGGGCGTCCTACGAGCAGTACTTC. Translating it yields CAISEIQGASYEQYF.

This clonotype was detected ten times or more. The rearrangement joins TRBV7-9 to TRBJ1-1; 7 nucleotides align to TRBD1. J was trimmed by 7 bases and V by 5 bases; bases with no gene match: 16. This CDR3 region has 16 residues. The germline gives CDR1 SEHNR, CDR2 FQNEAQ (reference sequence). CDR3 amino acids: CASSPTGSILMGEAFF. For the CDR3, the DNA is TGTGCCAGCAGCCCGACAGGGTCCATACTCATGGGTGAAGCTTTCTTT.

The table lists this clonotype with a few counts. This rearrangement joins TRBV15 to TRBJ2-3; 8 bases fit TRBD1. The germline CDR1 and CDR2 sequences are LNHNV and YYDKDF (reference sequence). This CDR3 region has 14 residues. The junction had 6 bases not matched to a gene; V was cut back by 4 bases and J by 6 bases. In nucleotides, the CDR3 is TGTGCCACCAGCACAGGGGGCCTGACTGATACGCAGTATTTT. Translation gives CATSTGGLTDTQYF.

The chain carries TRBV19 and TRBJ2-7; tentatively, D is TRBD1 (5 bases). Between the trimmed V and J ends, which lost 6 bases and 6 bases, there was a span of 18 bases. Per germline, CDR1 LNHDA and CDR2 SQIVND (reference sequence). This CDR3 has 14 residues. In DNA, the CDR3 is TGTGCCAGTAGACACCAGGGCCGTCCAGGCGAGCAGTACTTC. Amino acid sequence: CASRHQGRPGEQYF.

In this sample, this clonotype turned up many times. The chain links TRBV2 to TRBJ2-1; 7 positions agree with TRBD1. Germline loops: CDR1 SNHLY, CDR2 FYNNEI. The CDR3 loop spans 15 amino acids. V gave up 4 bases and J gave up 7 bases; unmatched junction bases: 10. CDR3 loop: CASSGANRGQNEQFF. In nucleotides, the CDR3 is TGTGCCAGCAGTGGAGCTAACAGGGGTCAGAATGAGCAGTTCTTC.

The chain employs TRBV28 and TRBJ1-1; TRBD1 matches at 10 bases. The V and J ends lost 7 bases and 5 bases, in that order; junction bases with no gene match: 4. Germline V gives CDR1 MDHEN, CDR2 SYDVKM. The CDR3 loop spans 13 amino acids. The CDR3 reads CASKGGQGTEAFF. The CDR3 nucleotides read TGTGCCAGCAAAGGGGGACAGGGGACTGAAGCTTTCTTT.

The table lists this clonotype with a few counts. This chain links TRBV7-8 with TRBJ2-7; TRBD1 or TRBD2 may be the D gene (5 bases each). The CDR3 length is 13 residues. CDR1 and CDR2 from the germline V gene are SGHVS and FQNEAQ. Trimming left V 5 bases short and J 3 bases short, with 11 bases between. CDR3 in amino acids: CASSIRDGYEQYF. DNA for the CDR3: TGTGCCAGCAGCATCCGGGACGGCTACGAGCAGTACTTC. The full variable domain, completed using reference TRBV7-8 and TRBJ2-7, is GAGVSQSPRYKVAKRGQDVALRCDPISGHVSLFWYQQALGQGPEFLTYFQNEAQLDKSGLPSDRFFAERPEGSVSTLKIQRTQQEDSAVYLCASSIRDGYEQYFGPGTRLTVT.

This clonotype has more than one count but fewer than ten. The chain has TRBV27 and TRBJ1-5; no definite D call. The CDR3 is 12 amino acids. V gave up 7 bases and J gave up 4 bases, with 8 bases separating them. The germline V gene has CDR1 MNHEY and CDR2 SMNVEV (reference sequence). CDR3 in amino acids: CASKAGNQPQHF. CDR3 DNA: TGTGCCAGCAAGGCGGGGAATCAGCCCCAGCATTTT.

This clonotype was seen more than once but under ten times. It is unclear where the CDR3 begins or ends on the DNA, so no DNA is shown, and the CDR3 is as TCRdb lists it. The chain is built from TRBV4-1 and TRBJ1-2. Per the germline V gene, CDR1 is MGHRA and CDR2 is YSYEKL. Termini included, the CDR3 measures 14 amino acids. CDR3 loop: CASSQDRVGGGSTF.

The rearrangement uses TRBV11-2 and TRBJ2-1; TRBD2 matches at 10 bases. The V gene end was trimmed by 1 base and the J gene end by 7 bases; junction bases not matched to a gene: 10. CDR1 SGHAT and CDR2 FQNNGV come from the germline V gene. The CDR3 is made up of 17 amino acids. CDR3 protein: CASSLGSSGGARNEQFF. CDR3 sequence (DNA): TGTGCCAGCAGCTTAGGATCAAGCGGGGGGGCGAGGAATGAGCAGTTCTTC.

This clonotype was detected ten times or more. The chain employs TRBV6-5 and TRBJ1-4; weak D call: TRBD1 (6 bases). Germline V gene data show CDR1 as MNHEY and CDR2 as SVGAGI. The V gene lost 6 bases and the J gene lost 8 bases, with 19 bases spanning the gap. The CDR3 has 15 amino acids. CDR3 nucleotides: TGTGCCAGCAGCCCCACCTACGACAGGCAGGAAAAACTGTTTTTT. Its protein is CASSPTYDRQEKLFF.

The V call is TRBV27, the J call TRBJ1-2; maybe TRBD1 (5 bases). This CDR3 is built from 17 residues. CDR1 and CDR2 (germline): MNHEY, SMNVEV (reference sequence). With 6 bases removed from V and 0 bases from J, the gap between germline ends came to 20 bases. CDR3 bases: TGTGCCAGCAGCTACTCCCGACAGTCAGTCCCTAACTATGGCTACACCTTC. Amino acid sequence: CASSYSRQSVPNYGYTF.

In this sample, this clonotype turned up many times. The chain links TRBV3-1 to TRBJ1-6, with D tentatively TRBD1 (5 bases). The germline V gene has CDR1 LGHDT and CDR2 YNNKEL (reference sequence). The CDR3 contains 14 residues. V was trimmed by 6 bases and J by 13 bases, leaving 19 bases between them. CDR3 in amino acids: CASSPGRGMRPLHF. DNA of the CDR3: TGTGCCAGCAGTCCCGGACGGGGGATGCGGCCCCTCCACTTT. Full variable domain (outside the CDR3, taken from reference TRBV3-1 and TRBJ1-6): DTAVSQTPKYLVTQMGNDKSIKCEQNLGHDTMYWYKQDSKKFLKIMFSYNNKELIINETVPNRFSPKSPDKAHLNLHINSLELGDSAVYFCASSPGRGMRPLHFGNGTRLTVT.